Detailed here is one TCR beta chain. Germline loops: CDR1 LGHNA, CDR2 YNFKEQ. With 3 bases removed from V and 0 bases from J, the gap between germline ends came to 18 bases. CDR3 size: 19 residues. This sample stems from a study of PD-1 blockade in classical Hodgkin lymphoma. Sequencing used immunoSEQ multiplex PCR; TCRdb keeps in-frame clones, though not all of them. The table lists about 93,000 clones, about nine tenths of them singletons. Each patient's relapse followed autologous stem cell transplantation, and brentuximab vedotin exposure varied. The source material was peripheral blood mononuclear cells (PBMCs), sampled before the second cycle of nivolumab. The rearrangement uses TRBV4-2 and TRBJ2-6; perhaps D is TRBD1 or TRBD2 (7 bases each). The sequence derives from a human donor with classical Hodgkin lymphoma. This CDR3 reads CASSHEGAGALSGANVLTF. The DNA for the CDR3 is TGTGCCAGCAGCCATGAGGGGGCGGGGGCCCTCTCTGGGGCCAACGTCCTGACTTTC.